This T cell receptor beta chain was obtained from a study of cytomegalovirus exposure and HLA in healthy donors. Broader study findings: In a later analysis, several top co-occurrence clusters appeared linked to parvovirus B19, influenza, CMV and Epstein-Barr virus.

The PCR had 60 Vbeta and 13 Jbeta primers. Sequencing was performed with immunoSEQ multiplex PCR; in TCRdb, only in-frame clones are kept and a portion is missing. The sample carries roughly 150,000 clones, about 75% recorded once. As concerns this clone: Its antigen is unknown.

The V gene end was trimmed by 6 bases and the J gene end by 4 bases; junction bases not matched to a gene: 9. The CDR3 is made up of 15 amino acids. Germline V gives CDR1 MNHNS, CDR2 SASEGT. The chain links TRBV6-1 to TRBJ1-5, with 7 nucleotides matching TRBD1. This receptor was obtained from a female donor in good health and CMV-seronegative. Sequencing input: PBMCs. This CDR3 reads CASRQDRVTNQPQHF. CDR3 bases: TGTGCCAGCAGACAAGACAGGGTAACAAATCAGCCCCAGCATTTT.